This entry is about one T cell receptor beta chain. The data derive from a study of T cell changes during pregnancy in multiple sclerosis. Only in-frame clones appear in the TCRdb table, and some are missing; sequencing was by immunoSEQ multiplex PCR. The repertoire holds under 130,000 clones, with approximately 89% as singletons. Germline trimming cut 4 bases from V and 3 bases from J; bases unmatched to any gene: 5. The CDR3 has 15 residues. CDR1 and CDR2 (germline): SGDLS, YYNGEE. The sample consisted of peripheral blood, taken after pregnancy. The sequence came from a female donor with multiple sclerosis, enrolled in a pregnancy study. This chain uses TRBV9 with TRBJ2-2; 8 nucleotides line up with TRBD1. The DNA of the CDR3 is TGTGCCAGCAGCAACCAGGGGGCTCACACCGGGGAGCTGTTTTTT. Amino acid sequence: CASSNQGAHTGELFF.